Listed here are 27 T cell receptor beta chains from one sample, sequenced in a study of cytomegalovirus exposure and HLA in healthy donors (dated by TCRdb to the late 2010s). Library generation was performed with the immunoSEQ multiplex PCR assay. The multiplex PCR relied on a mix of 60 forward primers for TCR Vbeta segments and 13 reverse primers for TCR Jbeta segments. Not all clones reach the TCRdb copy of this immuneACCESS table, which keeps in-frame sequences only. Checked studies attribute under half of the gap to unresolved V genes and leave the rest unexplained. Within this sample are about 120,000 clones, with 75% to 85% of them counted one time only. The ten largest make up 7% to 9.5% of the sample. Sequenced: PBMCs. The receptors come from a man in his thirties or forties in good health and CMV-seropositive.

This chain uses TRBV5-5 with TRBJ2-5; 12 positions match TRBD2. Germline loops: CDR1 SGHKS, CDR2 YYEKEE (reference sequence). This CDR3 is 17 amino acids long. V lost 0 bases and J lost 2; bases outside the gene matches: 5. CDR3 in DNA: TGTGCCAGCAGCTTGGGACCTAGCGGGGGGGGGCAAGAGACCCAGTACTTC. Translation: CASSLGPSGGGQETQYF.

The chain carries TRBV4-1 and TRBJ1-3; unclear D gene. CDR3 length: 16 residues. CDR1 is MGHRA and CDR2 is YSYEKL in the germline V gene. V gave up 1 base and J gave up 1 base, with 11 bases separating them. The DNA of the CDR3 is TGCGCCAGCAGCCAAGCTGGCAGGCTTTCTGGAAACACCATATATTTT. Translation: CASSQAGRLSGNTIYF.

The chain combines TRBV18 with TRBJ2-1, with a possible D match to TRBD2 (5 bases). The CDR3 has 15 amino acids. Trimming left V 2 bases short and J 8 bases short, with 16 bases between. CDR1 is KGHSH, CDR2 LQKENI, per germline. CDR3 in amino acids: CASSPSRISGDEQFF. DNA of the CDR3: TGTGCCAGCTCACCAAGTAGGATAAGCGGCGATGAGCAGTTCTTC. Drawing the rest from reference TRBV18 and TRBJ2-1, the complete variable domain is NAGVMQNPRHLVRRRGQEARLRCSPMKGHSHVYWYRQLPEEGLKFMVYLQKENIIDESGMPKERFSAEFPKEGPSILRIQQVVRGDSAAYFCASSPSRISGDEQFFGPGTRLTVL.

J is TRBJ2-7 and V is TRBV10-2; D may be TRBD1 (6 bases). This CDR3 has 16 residues. From germline, CDR1 is WSHSY and CDR2 SAAADI. V was shortened by 4 bases and J by 5 bases, with 21 bases between the two germline ends. In DNA, the CDR3 is TGCGCCAGCAGTGGACCAGGGGCAGGGACGAGAAACGAGCAGTACTTC. It is translated as CASSGPGAGTRNEQYF.

The V and J genes are TRBV27 and TRBJ1-6; D call uncertain. Germline V lookup: CDR1 MNHEY, CDR2 SMNVEV (reference sequence). CDR3 size: 14 residues. The V end lost 1 base, the J end lost 7 bases, and 8 bases lay between the germline ends. The chain's CDR3 is CASSLLETNSPLHF. The CDR3 nucleotides are TGTGCCAGCAGTTTATTAGAAACCAATTCACCCCTCCACTTT.

V usage is TRBV6-1 and J usage is TRBJ2-4, with TRBD2 matching over 8 bases. The CDR3 has 18 amino acids. Germline CDR1 and CDR2: MNHNS and SASEGT. V trimming: 0 bases; J trimming: 0 bases; junction bases outside the gene matches: 7. The CDR3 DNA is TGTGCCAGCAGTGAAGCTGCGGGGGGAGGCCTAGCCAAAAACATTCAGTACTTC. Its protein product is CASSEAAGGGLAKNIQYF.

V usage is TRBV19 and J usage is TRBJ2-7; TRBD1 matches 7 bases. Trimming at V came to 1 base and at J to 2 bases, leaving 5 bases not matched to a gene. CDR3 length: 15 residues. The germline V gene encodes CDR1 LNHDA and CDR2 SQIVND (reference sequence). The CDR3 spells CASSIATGAPYEQYF. The CDR3 bases are TGTGCCAGTAGTATAGCCACAGGGGCGCCCTACGAGCAGTACTTC.

The rearrangement joins TRBV5-1 to TRBJ1-2; maybe TRBD1 (5 bases). CDR1 is SGHRS and CDR2 is YFSETQ in the germline V gene. This CDR3 has 13 amino acids. V shed 2 bases and J shed 6 bases, with 11 bases lying between them. The CDR3 nucleotides read TGCGCCAGCAGCTTCCGGGACTCACATGGCTACACCTTC. As protein: CASSFRDSHGYTF.

The chain carries TRBV5-8 and TRBJ2-5; D call uncertain. Trimming took 2 bases from V and 0 from J, leaving 8 bases between them. CDR1 is SGHTS and CDR2 is YDEGEE in the germline V gene. CDR3 length: 14 residues. The CDR3 region is CASSFGLYQETQYF. The CDR3 DNA follows: TGTGCCAGCAGCTTCGGTCTGTACCAAGAGACCCAGTACTTC.

J is TRBJ1-5 and V is TRBV6-5, with unresolved D. The CDR3 extends over 16 amino acids. Germline loops: CDR1 MNHEY, CDR2 SVGAGI. The ends were cut back, 0 bases at V and 0 bases at J, with 9 bases in the middle. The CDR3 DNA is TGTGCCAGCAGTTACTCCGGGTTCGATAGCAATCAGCCCCAGCATTTT. Its protein product is CASSYSGFDSNQPQHF.

The chain couples TRBV5-1 to TRBJ2-5, with D possibly being TRBD1 (6 bases). The length of the CDR3 is 15 residues. Trimming removed 4 bases at V and 5 bases at J, with 18 bases between. Per germline, CDR1 SGHRS and CDR2 YFSETQ. Here the CDR3 reads CASSRINRDRETQYF. CDR3 DNA: TGCGCCAGCAGCCGAATTAACAGGGACCGGGAGACCCAGTACTTC.

The J gene is TRBJ1-1, the V gene TRBV11-2; weak D call: TRBD1 (6 bases). Trimming stripped 1 base from V and 5 bases from J, with 14 bases between. There are 15 residues in the CDR3. The germline CDR1 and CDR2 sequences are SGHAT and FQNNGV. The CDR3 is CASSLGATGRTEAFF. The DNA for the CDR3 is TGTGCCAGCAGCTTAGGGGCGACAGGCCGGACTGAAGCTTTCTTT.

DNA of the CDR3: TGCGCCAGCAGCCAAGAGTCGGGGGGACCTGAAGCTTTCTTT. This gives the protein CASSQESGGPEAFF. This chain uses TRBV4-1 with TRBJ1-1; possibly TRBD1 for D (5 bases). Germline values: CDR1 MGHRA, CDR2 YSYEKL. Trimming left V 0 bases short and J 6 bases short, with 11 bases between. The CDR3 runs 14 residues.

The chain couples TRBV4-2 to TRBJ1-2, with 7 bases fitting TRBD1. The V segment lost 0 bases and the J segment 6 bases; nucleotides outside the gene matches: 10. This CDR3 has 16 residues. Germline CDR1 and CDR2: LGHNA and YNFKEQ. CDR3 in amino acids: CASSQEYRGARNGYTF. Here the CDR3 DNA reads TGTGCCAGCAGCCAAGAGTACAGGGGAGCGAGGAATGGCTACACCTTC.

This clone was detected only once. The chain recombines TRBV5-1 with TRBJ1-2; D remains ambiguous. Trimming pared 4 bases from V and 4 bases from J, leaving 11 bases between. This CDR3 region has 13 residues. Germline assignment: CDR1 SGHRS and CDR2 YFSETQ. The CDR3 bases are TGCGCCAGCAGCACTTCAAGCTTCTATGGCTACACCTTC. It codes for CASSTSSFYGYTF.

The chain couples TRBV5-1 to TRBJ1-2, with D perhaps matching TRBD1 (6 bases). Germline V gene sequence: CDR1 SGHRS, CDR2 YFSETQ. V lost 0 bases and J lost 2, with 11 bases in between. This CDR3 spans 15 amino acids. The CDR3 DNA reads as TGCGCCAGCAGCTTGGGTGGGACATCAAACTATGGCTACACCTTC. Translation: CASSLGGTSNYGYTF.

Comments on this clone: One junction end does not reproduce the germline sequence, and a read error may be involved. The rearrangement links TRBV27 to TRBJ1-3; no definite D call. CDR1 is MNHEY, CDR2 SMNVEV, per germline (reference sequence). The CDR3 has 14 residues. The DNA of the CDR3 is TGTGCCAGCAGCCCACATCCTAGTGGATACACCATATATTTT. Translated, it gives CASSPHPSGYTIYF.

Concerning this clone: This sample includes further DNA sequences coding for the same CDR3. The chain carries TRBV18 and TRBJ1-1; no clear D gene. The germline CDR1 and CDR2 sequences are KGHSH and LQKENI. The CDR3 spans 13 residues. The germline V and J ends were trimmed by 3 bases and 2 bases, with 7 bases remaining between them. CDR3 protein: CASSPQKNTEAFF. CDR3 coding DNA: TGTGCCAGCTCACCCCAGAAAAACACTGAAGCTTTCTTT. The full variable domain, with the rest looked up from reference TRBV18 and TRBJ1-1, is NAGVMQNPRHLVRRRGQEARLRCSPMKGHSHVYWYRQLPEEGLKFMVYLQKENIIDESGMPKERFSAEFPKEGPSILRIQQVVRGDSAAYFCASSPQKNTEAFFGQGTRLTVV.

V is TRBV27 and J is TRBJ1-2; D might be TRBD1 (5 bases). Germline V CDR1 and CDR2: MNHEY, SMNVEV (reference sequence). The length of the CDR3 is 14 residues. V was clipped by 5 bases and J by 4 bases, with 14 bases between them. The CDR3 DNA follows: TGTGCCAGCAGTATGACAGTGCCGGGCTATGGCTACACCTTC. It encodes CASSMTVPGYGYTF.

V is TRBV7-3 and J is TRBJ2-3, with 7 bases lining up with TRBD2. This CDR3 spans 14 amino acids. Germline trimming cut 3 bases from V and 2 bases from J; bases unmatched to any gene: 2. The germline V gene has CDR1 SGHTA and CDR2 FQGTGA. CDR3 coding DNA: TGTGCCAGCAGCTTCCGGGACTACACAGATACGCAGTATTTT. Translation: CASSFRDYTDTQYF.

The chain couples TRBV21-1 to TRBJ2-1; the table gives TRBD2 as D, unverified against the DNA. TRBV21-1 is termed a pseudogene. CDR3 length equals 19 residues. For the CDR3, the DNA is TGTGCCAGCAGCAGCCCTGCCACTAGCGGGTCCAGCTCCTACAATGAGCAGTTCTTC. This codes for CASSSPATSGSSSYNEQFF.

This chain links TRBV2 with TRBJ2-7; a possible D gene is TRBD1 (5 bases). Germline loops: CDR1 SNHLY, CDR2 FYNNEI. The CDR3 contains 13 residues. The V and J ends lost 9 bases and 0 bases respectively, with 12 bases between them. DNA for the CDR3: TGTGCCAGGAAGGACACATTCTCCTACGAGCAGTACTTC. Amino acids: CARKDTFSYEQYF. Complete variable domain (other parts from reference TRBV2 and TRBJ2-7): EPEVTQTPSHQVTQMGQEVILRCVPISNHLYFYWYRQILGQKVEFLVSFYNNEISEKSEIFDDQFSVERPDGSNFTLKIRSTKLEDSAMYFCARKDTFSYEQYFGPGTRLTVT.

On this clone itself: Germline is not matched at one junction end, which may reflect a read error. The CDR3 here is CSSSLGIAGSTDTQYF. The CDR3 nucleotides read TGTTCCAGCAGCTTAGGTATAGCGGGTAGCACAGATACGCAGTATTTT. The J gene is TRBJ2-3, the V gene TRBV7-9; 7 nucleotides match TRBD2. The CDR3 runs 16 residues. Germline CDR1 is SEHNR and CDR2 is FQNEAQ (reference sequence).

This clone was recorded once. V and J are TRBV28 and TRBJ1-5, with D tentatively TRBD1 (5 bases). This CDR3 is built from 12 residues. Trimming removed 7 bases from V and 5 bases from J, with 9 bases in between. From germline, CDR1 is MDHEN and CDR2 SYDVKM. CDR3 amino acids: CASISGYQPQHF. CDR3 coding DNA: TGTGCCAGCATTTCAGGGTATCAGCCCCAGCATTTT.

This clone was observed a handful of times. This chain uses TRBV5-6 with TRBJ1-4; D not resolved. The CDR3 covers 15 residues. CDR1 is SGHDT and CDR2 is YYEEEE in the germline V gene. V was trimmed by 4 bases and J by 10 bases, leaving 20 bases between them. CDR3 sequence: CASSGIVTGLGKLFF. CDR3 in DNA: TGTGCCAGCAGCGGAATTGTGACCGGTCTAGGAAAACTGTTTTTT.

V usage is TRBV18 and J usage is TRBJ2-5, with D perhaps matching TRBD2 (6 bases). CDR1 and CDR2 (germline): KGHSH, LQKENI. The CDR3 sequence is 13 residues long. V was trimmed by 4 bases and J by 4 bases, leaving 10 bases between them. Here the CDR3 reads CASSRDWGETQYF. In DNA, the CDR3 is TGTGCCAGCTCACGGGACTGGGGAGAGACCCAGTACTTC. Looking up the rest from reference TRBV18 and TRBJ2-5 gives the full variable domain: NAGVMQNPRHLVRRRGQEARLRCSPMKGHSHVYWYRQLPEEGLKFMVYLQKENIIDESGMPKERFSAEFPKEGPSILRIQQVVRGDSAAYFCASSRDWGETQYFGPGTRLLVL.

DNA of the CDR3: TGCGCCAGCAGCTTGGTACGGGACAGGGAAGGCGCGGGCACTGAAGCTTTCTTT. This codes for CASSLVRDREGAGTEAFF. The chain recombines TRBV5-1 with TRBJ1-1; 9 nucleotides match TRBD1. J lost 4 bases, V lost 0 bases, and 13 bases had no gene match. CDR3 size: 18 residues. Per the germline V gene, CDR1 is SGHRS and CDR2 is YFSETQ.